This TCR beta chain came from a study of T cell changes during pregnancy in multiple sclerosis. The CDR3 totals 11 residues. CDR1 and CDR2 (germline): SGHRS, YFSETQ. V dropped 4 bases and J dropped 7 bases, with 9 bases sitting between them. Only in-frame clones appear in the TCRdb table, and some are missing; sequencing was by immunoSEQ multiplex PCR. The table records about 44,000 clones, roughly 96% of them present only once. Here the sequenced sample was peripheral blood, taken in the second trimester of pregnancy. The chain links TRBV5-1 to TRBJ2-7; a possible D gene is TRBD1 (6 bases). This clonotype originated in a female donor with multiple sclerosis, enrolled in a pregnancy study. CDR3 in amino acids: CASSTGMEQYF. DNA of the CDR3: TGCGCCAGCAGCACAGGGATGGAGCAGTACTTC.